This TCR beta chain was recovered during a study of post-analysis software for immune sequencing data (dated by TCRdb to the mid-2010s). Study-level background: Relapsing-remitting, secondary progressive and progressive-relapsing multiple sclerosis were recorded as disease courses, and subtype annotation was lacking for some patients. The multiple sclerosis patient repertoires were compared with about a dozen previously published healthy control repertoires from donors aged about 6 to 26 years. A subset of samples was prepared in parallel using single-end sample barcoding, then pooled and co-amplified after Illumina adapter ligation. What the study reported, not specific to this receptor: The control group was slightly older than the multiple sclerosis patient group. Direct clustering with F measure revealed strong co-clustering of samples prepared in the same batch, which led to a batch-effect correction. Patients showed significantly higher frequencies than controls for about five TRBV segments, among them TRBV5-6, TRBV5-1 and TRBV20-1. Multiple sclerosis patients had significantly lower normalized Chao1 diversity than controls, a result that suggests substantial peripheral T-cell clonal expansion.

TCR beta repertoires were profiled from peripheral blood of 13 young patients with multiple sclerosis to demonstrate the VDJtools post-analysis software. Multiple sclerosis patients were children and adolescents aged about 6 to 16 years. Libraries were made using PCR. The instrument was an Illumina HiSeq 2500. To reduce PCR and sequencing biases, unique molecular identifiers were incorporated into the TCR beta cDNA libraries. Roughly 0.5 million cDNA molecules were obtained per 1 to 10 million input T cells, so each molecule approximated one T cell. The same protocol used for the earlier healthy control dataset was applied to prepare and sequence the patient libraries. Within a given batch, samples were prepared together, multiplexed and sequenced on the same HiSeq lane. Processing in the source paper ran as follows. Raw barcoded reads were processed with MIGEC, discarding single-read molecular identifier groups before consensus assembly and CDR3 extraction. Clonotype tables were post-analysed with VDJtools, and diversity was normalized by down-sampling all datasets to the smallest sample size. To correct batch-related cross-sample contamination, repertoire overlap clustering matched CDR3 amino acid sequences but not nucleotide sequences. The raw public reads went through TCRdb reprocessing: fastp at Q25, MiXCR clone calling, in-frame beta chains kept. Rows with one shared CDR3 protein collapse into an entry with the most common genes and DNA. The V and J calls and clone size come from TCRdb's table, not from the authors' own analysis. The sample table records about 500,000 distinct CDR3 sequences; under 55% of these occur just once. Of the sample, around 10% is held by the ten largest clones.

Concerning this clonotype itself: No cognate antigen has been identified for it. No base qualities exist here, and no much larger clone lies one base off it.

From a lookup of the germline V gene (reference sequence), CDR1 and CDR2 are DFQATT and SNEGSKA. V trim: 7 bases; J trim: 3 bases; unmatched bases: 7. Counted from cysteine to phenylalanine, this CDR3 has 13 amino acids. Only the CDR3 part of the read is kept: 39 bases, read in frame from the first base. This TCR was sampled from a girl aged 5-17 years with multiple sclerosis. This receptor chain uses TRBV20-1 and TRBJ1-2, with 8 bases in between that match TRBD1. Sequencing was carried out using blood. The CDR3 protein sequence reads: CSGGQGRDYGYTF. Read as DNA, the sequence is TGCAGTGGAGGACAGGGAAGGGACTATGGCTACACCTTC.